The subject of this entry is one T cell receptor (beta chain). Its antigen remains unidentified. This specimen belongs to a study of cytomegalovirus exposure and HLA in healthy donors. With 60 Vbeta and 13 Jbeta primers, the PCR was carried out. The method was immunoSEQ multiplex PCR; TCRdb's version includes in-frame clones alone and lacks a portion of them. Of roughly 180,000 clones listed, around 72% are singletons. Notes on the study in general: Upon later analysis, HLA-associated TCR beta chains proved more clonally expanded than other, equally common chains.

The CDR3 totals 16 residues. Germline CDR1 SNHLY, CDR2 FYNNEI. J gave up 0 bases and V 6 bases, and 8 bases lay outside the gene matches. The TCR comes from a female donor in good health and CMV-seronegative. The V gene is TRBV2, the J gene TRBJ1-5; 7 bases line up with TRBD1. Sequencing was performed on PBMCs. This CDR3 reads CASRADRVYSNQPQHF. The DNA of the CDR3 is TGTGCCAGCAGGGCCGACAGGGTCTATAGCAATCAGCCCCAGCATTTT.